This record looks at one T cell receptor beta chain sequence and its context. Its ends do not fully match the called genes, so a read error is possible. The entry originates in a study of blood T cell repertoires in COVID-19. Using immunoSEQ multiplex PCR, the repertoire was profiled, and TCRdb retains in-frame clones only, with some absent. The sample includes some 70,000 clones, under 85% of them seen just once. The germline gives CDR1 SGDLS, CDR2 YYNGEE. The length of the CDR3 is 13 residues. Material for sequencing was peripheral blood. The gene calls are TRBV9 and TRBJ1-1; 7 bases match TRBD1. The clonotype originates from a man between 50 and 59 years old with COVID-19, enrolled during active disease. The CDR3 region is CASSRGQNNEAFF. The DNA of the CDR3 is TGTGCCAGCAGCCGGGGACAGAACAATGAAGCTTTCTTT.